The 4 T cell receptor beta chains below come from one sample, sequenced in a study of T-cell reconstitution after alpha-beta-depleted transplantation in children. Preparing the TCRbeta library involved the use of unique molecular identifiers. TCRdb fed the PCR reads into MiXCR, producing one record per CDR3 protein. This sample carries about 120,000 distinct CDR3 sequences, approximately 22% of them seen once, and the ten largest clones take over 9.5%. The starting material was PBMCs, mostly from graft donor cells, obtained 180 days after TCRalphabeta/CD19-depleted stem cell transplant. These receptors came from a male patient under 10 years old who had a stem cell transplant for chronic granulomatous disease, so the T cells may come from the graft donor.

The table lists this clonotype with many counts. This chain links TRBV15 with TRBJ2-6; TRBD1 matches 7 bases. The CDR3 sequence is 22 residues long. Germline CDR1 and CDR2: LNHNV and YYDKDF (reference sequence). The trim removed 0 bases at V and 0 bases at J, leaving 17 bases unmatched. The CDR3 loop reads CATSRDLPRDRFSYSGANVLTF. The CDR3 region has the DNA TGTGCCACCAGCAGAGATCTTCCCCGGGACAGATTTTCTTACTCTGGGGCCAACGTCCTGACTTTC.

In this sample, this clonotype turned up many times. The V gene is TRBV12-3 or TRBV12-4, the J gene TRBJ2-1; a possible D gene is TRBD2 (6 bases). The germline V and J ends were trimmed by 5 bases and 3 bases, with 11 bases remaining between them. This CDR3 is built from 14 residues. The CDR3 reads CASSRGTLYNEQFF. The CDR3 nucleotides read TGTGCCAGCAGTCGGGGGACCCTCTACAATGAGCAGTTCTTC.

V usage is TRBV20-1 and J usage is TRBJ1-1, with D possibly TRBD1 on 5 matching bases. Trimming pared 1 base from V and 1 base from J, leaving 10 bases between. This CDR3 has 14 amino acids. CDR1 is DFQATT, CDR2 SNEGSKA, per germline (reference sequence). The CDR3 coding sequence is TGCAGTGCTAGAGCGCCAGGGAGGAACACTGAAGCTTTCTTT. Translated, it gives CSARAPGRNTEAFF.

This clonotype was counted at least ten times. The V and J genes are TRBV12-3 or TRBV12-4 and TRBJ2-7, with 7 positions matching TRBD1. The CDR3 length is 13 residues. Trimming took 6 bases from V and 3 from J; bases not matched to a gene: 5. In nucleotides, the CDR3 is TGTGCCAGCAGCCGGGGACAGAACTACGAGCAGTACTTC. Its protein product is CASSRGQNYEQYF.